The table lists the clone carrying this T cell receptor (beta chain) with a count of one. Its antigen is still unknown. These data are taken from a study of identical twins. General study findings and limits: A cross-sectional statistical analysis, not follow-up of the same donors, supported the conclusions. Invariant MAIT and iNKT cells are populations that could partly confound zero-insertion analyses.

TCRdb used MiXCR to reprocess the 5' RACE reads, holding one entry per CDR3 protein. The sample carries fewer than 250,000 distinct CDR3 sequences, roughly 9.4% recorded once. The source material was memory (CD45RO+) T cells sorted from blood. This receptor was identified in a woman under 30 in good health.

CDR3: CSANHGSGSADTQYF. In DNA, the CDR3 is TGCAGTGCCAACCACGGAAGCGGGAGCGCAGATACGCAGTATTTT. This chain connects TRBV20-1 to TRBJ2-3; 8 bases align to TRBD2. This CDR3 is built from 15 residues. CDR1 and CDR2 (germline): DFQATT, SNEGSKA (reference sequence). The junction had 12 bases not matched to a gene; V was cut back by 6 bases and J by 4 bases.